The 8 T cell receptor beta chains below were found in one sample sequenced in a study of blood T cell repertoires in COVID-19. Here immunoSEQ multiplex PCR was the method, and the copy in TCRdb shows in-frame clones only, minus some. The table lists more than 75,000 clones, approximately 88% of them singletons. Sequencing was done on a sample of peripheral blood. Source of these receptors: a human donor in a cohort sampled during active COVID-19.

The CDR3 protein is CAIREQGAEEQYF. The CDR3 DNA reads TGTGCCATTAGGGAACAGGGGGCGGAAGAGCAGTACTTC. The rearrangement links TRBV10-3 to TRBJ2-7, with 9 bases matching TRBD1. Germline V CDR1 and CDR2: ENHRY, SYGVKD. With V trimmed by 9 bases and J by 7 bases, 10 bases remained unmatched. The CDR3 totals 13 residues.

This chain links TRBV5-6 with TRBJ2-7; D is perhaps TRBD1 (6 bases). Germline V gene sequence: CDR1 SGHDT, CDR2 YYEEEE. The V end was cut by 1 base, the J end by 5 bases, with 10 bases between. This CDR3 region has 13 residues. The CDR3 loop is CASSLTGTHEQYF. The CDR3 region has the DNA TGTGCCAGCAGCTTGACAGGGACCCACGAGCAGTACTTC. The full variable domain, its missing parts supplied by reference TRBV5-6 and TRBJ2-7, is DAGVTQSPTHLIKTRGQQVTLRCSPKSGHDTVSWYQQALGQGPQFIFQYYEEEERQRGNFPDRFSGHQFPNYSSELNVNALLLGDSALYLCASSLTGTHEQYFGPGTRLTVT.

The chain has TRBV3-1 (or the pseudogene TRBV3-2) and TRBJ2-7; 8 bases map to TRBD1. The trim removed 3 bases at V and 5 bases at J, leaving 6 bases unmatched. This CDR3 spans 14 amino acids. Germline CDR1 is LGHDT and CDR2 is YNNKEL (reference sequence). CDR3 nucleotide sequence: TGTGCCAGCAGCCATTGGGACAGGCCCCACGAGCAGTACTTC. Amino acids: CASSHWDRPHEQYF.

The table lists this clone with a few counts. V gene TRBV29-1 combines with J gene TRBJ1-2, with TRBD1 identical over 7 bases. The CDR3 runs 16 residues. CDR1 and CDR2 from the germline V gene are SQVTM and ANQGSEA. The J segment lost 3 bases and the V segment lost 7 bases, leaving 17 bases of the junction unmatched. CDR3 amino acids: CSAEMYGDSADYGYTF. CDR3 DNA sequence: TGCAGCGCTGAGATGTATGGGGACAGTGCGGACTATGGCTACACCTTC.

The CDR3 here is CAISESGRDKGSYEQYF. The CDR3 nucleotides are TGTGCCATCAGTGAGTCAGGTCGGGATAAGGGCTCCTACGAGCAGTACTTC. The chain uses TRBV10-3 and TRBJ2-7, with D possibly TRBD2 on 5 matching bases. The CDR3 sequence is 17 residues long. Germline assignment: CDR1 ENHRY and CDR2 SYGVKD. Trimming removed 0 bases from V and 0 bases from J, with 15 bases in between.

The genes are TRBV30 and TRBJ1-1, with D possibly being TRBD1 (5 bases). V lost 7 bases and J lost 1, with 13 bases in between. This CDR3 is 13 amino acids long. Looked up from germline, CDR1 is GTSNPN and CDR2 is SVGIG (reference sequence). The CDR3, as DNA: TGTGCCTCCGACGGGGGGTGGAACACTGAAGCTTTCTTT. This sequence encodes CASDGGWNTEAFF.

The V and J genes are TRBV18 and TRBJ1-1; D possibly corresponds to TRBD1 (6 bases). V dropped 3 bases and J dropped 5 bases, with 16 bases sitting between them. The CDR3 runs 15 residues. Germline assignment: CDR1 KGHSH and CDR2 LQKENI. In nucleotides, the CDR3 is TGTGCCAGCTCACCTTCTGGGGGCTCAGGGACTGAAGCTTTCTTT. Its translation: CASSPSGGSGTEAFF.

This sequence joins TRBV6-5 and TRBJ1-2; TRBD1 might be the D (5 bases). V lost 5 bases and J 7 bases, leaving 17 bases between the germline ends. Per germline, CDR1 MNHEY and CDR2 SVGAGI. This CDR3 has 14 residues. CDR3 nucleotides: TGTGCCAGCAGTCTTGTCACAGGCGAGTTTGGCTACACCTTC. Encoded protein: CASSLVTGEFGYTF.